This is a list of T cell receptor beta chains from one sample in a study of shared clonotypes between healthy human individuals. Libraries were prepared by immunoSEQ multiplex PCR; TCRdb keeps only in-frame clonotypes and omits some of them. The sample gives about 340,000 clones, less than 85% of which show up once; around 9.3% is in the top ten. The specimen sequenced was memory CD4+ T cells sorted from blood. These TCRs come from a young man in good health. Both conserved end residues are part of each CDR3. Each record gives: V gene, D gene, J gene, clone size, CDR3 protein, CDR3 DNA. A D gene is named only where the DNA matches it firmly. Some rows mark clone size as missing; the rest say once, few, many or name a class of expanded clone.

V: TRBV7-9
D: TRBD1
J: TRBJ1-2
size: -
CDR3: CASSLTGNDYGYTF
DNA: TGTGCCAGCAGCTTGACAGGGAACGACTATGGCTACACCTTC

V: TRBV19
D: -
J: TRBJ2-7
size: -
CDR3: CASSISPSSGYEQYF
DNA: TGTGCCAGTAGTATATCTCCTAGCTCAGGCTACGAGCAGTACTTC

V: TRBV27
D: -
J: TRBJ2-7
size: -
CDR3: CASSFGSDEQYF
DNA: TGTGCCAGCAGTTTCGGGAGCGACGAGCAGTACTTC

V: TRBV7-7
D: -
J: TRBJ2-5
size: few
CDR3: CASSSTRGETQYF
DNA: TGTGCCAGCAGCTCTACTCGGGGAGAGACCCAGTACTTC

V: TRBV6-6
D: -
J: TRBJ1-2
size: -
CDR3: CASRSNYGYTF
DNA: TGTGCCAGCAGATCCAACTATGGCTACACCTTC

V: TRBV2
D: -
J: TRBJ1-5
size: few
CDR3: CASSERHGSQPQHF
DNA: TGTGCCAGCAGTGAACGTCATGGCTCCCAGCCCCAGCATTTT

V: TRBV7-8
D: -
J: TRBJ1-2
size: -
CDR3: CASREAGPGYGYTF
DNA: TGTGCCAGCAGGGAAGCAGGGCCGGGGTATGGCTACACCTTC

V: TRBV18
D: -
J: TRBJ1-3
size: -
CDR3: CASSLAGTGGNTIYF
DNA: TGTGCCAGCTCACTTGCCGGGACCGGAGGAAACACCATATATTTT

V: TRBV19
D: TRBD1
J: TRBJ1-2
size: -
CDR3: CASSTGTGRDHYGYTF
DNA: TGTGCCAGTAGTACCGGGACAGGTCGGGATCACTATGGCTACACCTTC

V: TRBV5-1
D: TRBD1
J: TRBJ2-5
size: -
CDR3: CASSSGTGETQYF
DNA: TGCGCCAGCAGCTCAGGGACAGGAGAGACCCAGTACTTC

V: TRBV18
D: -
J: TRBJ1-1
size: -
CDR3: CASSDQGLMNTEAFF
DNA: TGTGCCAGCTCAGATCAGGGACTCATGAACACTGAAGCTTTCTTT

V: TRBV7-8
D: -
J: TRBJ2-3
size: -
CDR3: CASSLRGGIYSTDTQYF
DNA: TGTGCCAGCAGCTTGAGGGGGGGAATTTATAGCACAGATACGCAGTATTTT

V: TRBV18
D: TRBD2
J: TRBJ2-2
size: -
CDR3: CASPRTSGTNTGELFF
DNA: TGTGCCAGCCCACGGACTAGCGGAACGAACACCGGGGAGCTGTTTTTT

V: TRBV5-1
D: -
J: TRBJ2-2
size: -
CDR3: CASSGVNRDTGELFF
DNA: TGCGCCAGCAGTGGGGTTAACAGGGACACCGGGGAGCTGTTTTTT

V: TRBV27
D: TRBD2
J: TRBJ2-7
size: -
CDR3: CASSSTLLAGATHEQYF
DNA: TGTGCCAGCAGTTCCACCCTACTAGCGGGAGCAACCCACGAGCAGTACTTC

V: TRBV5-1
D: -
J: TRBJ2-2
size: -
CDR3: CASSSQGVGELFF
DNA: TGCGCCAGCAGCTCGCAAGGGGTCGGGGAGCTGTTTTTT

V: TRBV6-1
D: -
J: TRBJ2-1
size: -
CDR3: CASSVRTEQFF
DNA: TGTGCCAGCAGTGTGAGGACAGAGCAGTTCTTC

V: TRBV2
D: TRBD1
J: TRBJ2-1
size: -
CDR3: CASSEAGGQAKQFF
DNA: TGTGCCAGCAGTGAAGCGGGGGGACAGGCAAAGCAGTTCTTC

V: TRBV2
D: TRBD2
J: TRBJ2-1
size: -
CDR3: CASTRSGGSYNEQFF
DNA: TGTGCCAGCACCCGAAGCGGGGGCTCCTACAATGAGCAGTTCTTC

V: TRBV6-1
D: TRBD2
J: TRBJ2-3
size: -
CDR3: CASSDPSGGPTDTQYF
DNA: TGTGCCAGCAGTGATCCTAGCGGGGGGCCCACAGATACGCAGTATTTT

V: TRBV30
D: -
J: TRBJ1-5
size: -
CDR3: CAWSVLGTRNQPQHF
DNA: TGTGCCTGGAGTGTCCTCGGAACCCGCAATCAGCCCCAGCATTTT

V: TRBV7-2
D: -
J: TRBJ2-3
size: -
CDR3: CASSTRYTDTQYF
DNA: TGTGCCAGCAGCACACGCTACACAGATACGCAGTATTTT

V: TRBV6-6
D: -
J: TRBJ2-5
size: -
CDR3: CASSSSEVSRETQYF
DNA: TGTGCCAGCAGTTCATCGGAGGTGTCAAGGGAGACCCAGTACTTC

V: TRBV28
D: TRBD1
J: TRBJ1-2
size: -
CDR3: CASNTPRTGLGYGYTF
DNA: TGTGCCAGCAACACCCCCAGGACAGGGCTGGGCTATGGCTACACCTTC

V: TRBV7-2
D: -
J: TRBJ2-3
size: -
CDR3: CASSSGGRGADTQYF
DNA: TGTGCCAGCAGCTCCGGGGGCAGGGGCGCAGATACGCAGTATTTT

V: TRBV5-1
D: -
J: TRBJ2-5
size: once
CDR3: CASSFGNQETQYF
DNA: TGCGCCAGCAGCTTCGGGAACCAAGAGACCCAGTACTTC

V: TRBV4-1
D: -
J: TRBJ2-6
size: -
CDR3: CASKEAPAGANVLTF
DNA: TGCGCCAGCAAAGAAGCACCGGCTGGGGCCAACGTCCTGACTTTC

V: TRBV10-1
D: -
J: TRBJ2-1
size: many
CDR3: CASSVRRGEQFF
DNA: TGCGCCAGCAGTGTCCGAAGGGGTGAGCAGTTCTTC

V: TRBV6-1
D: TRBD1
J: TRBJ2-2
size: few
CDR3: CASGGQGAFGELFF
DNA: TGTGCCAGCGGTGGACAGGGGGCTTTCGGGGAGCTGTTTTTT

V: TRBV28
D: TRBD1
J: TRBJ1-5
size: -
CDR3: CASTAGGGNQPQHF
DNA: TGTGCCAGCACCGCAGGGGGGGGGAATCAGCCCCAGCATTTT

V: TRBV9
D: -
J: TRBJ2-7
size: once
CDR3: CASSVDGGEQYF
DNA: TGTGCCAGCAGCGTAGACGGGGGAGAGCAGTACTTC

V: TRBV6-5
D: TRBD2
J: TRBJ2-3
size: -
CDR3: CASSTRLAGDTQYF
DNA: TGTGCCAGCAGTACACGACTAGCGGGAGATACGCAGTATTTT

V: TRBV28
D: -
J: TRBJ1-5
size: -
CDR3: CASRSSEVPQHF
DNA: TGTGCCAGCCGGAGTTCTGAGGTGCCCCAGCATTTT

V: TRBV29-1
D: -
J: TRBJ1-1
size: -
CDR3: CSVDRGTDTEAFF
DNA: TGCAGCGTTGACCGGGGAACGGACACTGAAGCTTTCTTT

V: TRBV11-2
D: -
J: TRBJ2-2
size: -
CDR3: CASSLVGGVTGELFF
DNA: TGTGCCAGCAGCTTAGTAGGTGGGGTCACCGGGGAGCTGTTTTTT

V: TRBV10-1
D: TRBD2
J: TRBJ2-2
size: few
CDR3: CASSESLLAENTGELFF
DNA: TGCGCCAGCAGTGAGTCTTTACTAGCGGAGAACACCGGGGAGCTGTTTTTT

V: TRBV27
D: -
J: TRBJ1-1
size: once
CDR3: CASRELGQAENTEAFF
DNA: TGTGCCAGCAGGGAATTAGGCCAGGCTGAGAACACTGAAGCTTTCTTT

V: TRBV5-6
D: -
J: TRBJ1-5
size: once
CDR3: CASSSGQGRNQPQHF
DNA: TGTGCCAGCAGCTCGGGACAAGGACGCAATCAGCCCCAGCATTTT

V: TRBV10-3
D: TRBD1
J: TRBJ2-3
size: -
CDR3: CATSKTGGDTDTQYF
DNA: TGTGCCACCAGCAAGACAGGGGGCGATACAGATACGCAGTATTTT

V: TRBV9
D: -
J: TRBJ2-3
size: -
CDR3: CASSENTLDTQYF
DNA: TGTGCCAGCAGCGAGAACACCCTTGATACGCAGTATTTT

V: TRBV29-1
D: TRBD1
J: TRBJ2-3
size: -
CDR3: CSATGGASTDTQYF
DNA: TGCAGCGCTACAGGGGGCGCGTCCACAGATACGCAGTATTTT

V: TRBV5-4
D: -
J: TRBJ1-3
size: -
CDR3: CASSLAPDRSSGNTIYF
DNA: TGTGCCAGCAGCTTGGCCCCAGACAGGAGCTCTGGAAACACCATATATTTT

V: TRBV7-2
D: -
J: TRBJ2-7
size: -
CDR3: CASSLADRQPSYEQYF
DNA: TGTGCCAGCAGCTTAGCGGACCGCCAACCCTCCTACGAGCAGTACTTC

V: TRBV7-6
D: -
J: TRBJ1-1
size: -
CDR3: CASSLGRRGRVGGNTEAFF
DNA: TGTGCCAGCAGCTTAGGCCGAAGAGGTCGGGTGGGGGGAAACACTGAAGCTTTCTTT

V: TRBV4-3
D: -
J: TRBJ1-1
size: -
CDR3: CASSQATGRGAEAFF
DNA: TGCGCCAGCAGCCAAGCGACAGGCCGAGGGGCTGAAGCTTTCTTT